This TCR beta chain was documented in a study of shared clonotypes between healthy human individuals. CD45RO-negative, CCR7-positively selected cells formed the naive CD8 fraction, excluding terminally differentiated effector memory CD45RA+ cells. Trimming pared 4 bases from V and 6 bases from J, leaving 14 bases between. Germline V gives CDR1 SEHNR, CDR2 FQNEAQ (reference sequence). The CDR3 consists of 14 residues. Measured with immunoSEQ multiplex PCR; TCRdb has only the in-frame clones, and not every one. The sample gives about 2.2 million clones, around 93% of which show up once; over 1.5% is in the top ten.

The sequenced material came from naive CD8+ T cells from PBMCs. The sequence was obtained from a man in his late teens or twenties in good health. Some clones in this sample may be carry-over from other donors' samples. The rearrangement uses TRBV7-9 and TRBJ2-3; perhaps TRBD1 as D (6 bases). For the CDR3, the DNA is TGTGCCAGCAGCTACTCGACAGGATGGGATACGCAGTATTTT. Its protein product is CASSYSTGWDTQYF.